This entry lists 16 T cell receptor beta chains sequenced from one sample in a study of post-analysis software for immune sequencing data. Study results and limitations: Patients carried 5 or 6 TRBV segments more frequently than controls did, and TRBV5-6, TRBV5-1 and TRBV20-1 were among them.

Unique molecular identifiers had been added to the TCR beta cDNA libraries. TCRdb called the PCR reads again in MiXCR, with one record for every CDR3 protein. The sample yields hundreds of thousands of distinct CDR3 sequences, approximately 60% seen once. The antigens for these receptors are not known. Material: blood. The receptors originated from a girl aged 2 to 10 with multiple sclerosis.

This clonotype was detected only a few times. The chain couples TRBV20-1 to TRBJ2-7; D is possibly TRBD2 (6 bases). Germline V CDR1 and CDR2: DFQATT, SNEGSKA (reference sequence). The length of the CDR3 is 17 residues. Trimming took off 3 bases at V and 2 bases at J, with 23 bases between the two ends. Here the CDR3 DNA reads TGCAGTGCTAGGGGGGGTGGGGGAGAGGTTAGACCCTACGAGCAGTACTTC. Its translation: CSARGGGGEVRPYEQYF.

The chain has TRBV10-3 and TRBJ1-2, with D tentatively TRBD1 (5 bases). With 3 bases removed from V and 2 bases from J, the gap between germline ends came to 10 bases. CDR1 and CDR2 from the germline V gene are ENHRY and SYGVKD. The CDR3 contains 14 residues. CDR3 residues: CAISERDGNYGYTF. Here the CDR3 DNA reads TGTGCCATCAGTGAACGGGACGGCAACTATGGCTACACCTTC.

This clonotype was seen a handful of times. The V and J genes are TRBV18 and TRBJ2-1, with 10 bases lining up with TRBD2. Germline V lookup: CDR1 KGHSH, CDR2 LQKENI. J was trimmed by 6 bases and V by 3 bases; bases with no gene match: 14. The CDR3 contains 18 residues. The CDR3 nucleotides read TGTGCCAGCTCACCCCTTCCCGTGGGGGCTAGCGGGAGCAATGAGCAGTTCTTC. Its translation: CASSPLPVGASGSNEQFF.

The V call is TRBV19, the J call TRBJ1-2, with 10 positions matching TRBD1. Germline V lookup: CDR1 LNHDA, CDR2 SQIVND (reference sequence). This CDR3 spans 14 amino acids. With 8 bases clipped from V and 3 bases from J, the junction kept 6 bases outside the gene matches. The CDR3 protein is CASVDRGDYYGYTF. The CDR3 DNA sequence: TGTGCCAGTGTGGACAGGGGGGATTACTATGGCTACACCTTC.

This clonotype showed up just a few times. This rearrangement joins TRBV5-1 to TRBJ2-7, with TRBD2 matching 11 bases. V lost 2 bases and J lost 5; bases outside the gene matches: 6. The CDR3 has 15 residues. Germline loops: CDR1 SGHRS, CDR2 YFSETQ. CDR3 sequence reads: CASSLLAGEIHEQYF. The CDR3 DNA sequence: TGCGCCAGCAGCTTACTAGCGGGAGAGATCCACGAGCAGTACTTC.

This rearrangement joins TRBV5-1 to TRBJ1-5, with 11 bases that match TRBD1. V lost 5 bases and J lost 2; bases outside the gene matches: 6. The CDR3 covers 16 residues. Germline V gives CDR1 SGHRS, CDR2 YFSETQ. CDR3 nucleotides: TGCGCCAGCAGAAAGGGACAGGGGGAGGGCAATCAGCCCCAGCATTTT. Protein: CASRKGQGEGNQPQHF. The whole variable domain, remainder taken from reference TRBV5-1 and TRBJ1-5, is KAGVTQTPRYLIKTRGQQVTLSCSPISGHRSVSWYQQTPGQGLQFLFEYFSETQRNKGNFPGRFSGRQFSNSRSEMNVSTLELGDSALYLCASRKGQGEGNQPQHFGDGTRLSIL.

This clonotype was seen more than once but under ten times. The J gene is TRBJ2-4, the V gene TRBV20-1; possibly TRBD1 or TRBD2 for D (5 bases each). Germline V lookup: CDR1 DFQATT, CDR2 SNEGSKA (reference sequence). The length of the CDR3 is 13 residues. Between the trimmed V and J ends, which lost 1 base and 5 bases, there was a span of 9 bases. The CDR3 reads CSARALGENIQYF. CDR3 bases: TGCAGTGCTAGAGCCTTGGGGGAAAACATTCAGTACTTC.

This clonotype was detected a few times. The chain links TRBV5-5 to TRBJ2-5; D is unresolved. V was pared by 1 base and J by 1 base, with 11 bases between. CDR1 is SGHKS and CDR2 is YYEKEE in the germline V gene (reference sequence). The CDR3 runs to 15 residues. Here the CDR3 DNA reads TGTGCCAGCAGCTTGTTTGGGCAGACCCAAGAGACCCAGTACTTC. This translates into CASSLFGQTQETQYF.

The V call is TRBV3-1, the J call TRBJ2-1; 10 bases map to TRBD2. This CDR3 region has 18 residues. Germline V gene data show CDR1 as LGHDT and CDR2 as YNNKEL (reference sequence). J lost 0 bases, V lost 0 bases, and 5 bases had no gene match. CDR3 DNA: TGTGCCAGCAGCCAAGATGACGGACTAGCGGACTCCTACAATGAGCAGTTCTTC. Translating it yields CASSQDDGLADSYNEQFF.

The chain couples TRBV20-1 to TRBJ2-5, with 10 bases lining up with TRBD2. Judging by the DNA end, TRBJ2-7 fits better; the J call may be wrong. Germline CDR1 reads DFQATT; CDR2 reads SNEGSKA (reference sequence). This CDR3 region has 14 residues. Here the CDR3 reads CSAPLAGVRYEQYF. In nucleotides, the CDR3 is TGCAGTGCCCCTCTAGCGGGAGTGCGCTACGAGCAGTACTTC.

V gene TRBV6-5 combines with J gene TRBJ2-1; 10 nucleotides agree with TRBD2. Germline CDR1 MNHEY, CDR2 SVGAGI. V was pared by 2 bases and J by 4 bases, with 5 bases of the junction left unmatched. The CDR3 sequence is 16 residues long. The CDR3 loop is CASSYNGLAVYNEQFF. CDR3 bases: TGTGCCAGCAGTTACAACGGACTAGCGGTTTACAATGAGCAGTTCTTC.

This clonotype has just a few counts. The chain carries TRBV12-3 or TRBV12-4 and TRBJ2-1; 11 positions match TRBD2. V shed 10 bases, J shed 4 bases, and the junction held 3 bases outside the gene matches. CDR3 length: 13 residues. CDR3 in DNA: TGTGCCACTGGGACTAGCGGTTACAATGAGCAGTTCTTC. Its translation is CATGTSGYNEQFF.

This clonotype was picked up a small number of times. The CDR3 DNA reads as TGCAGCGTTGTTAGGACAGGCCAAGAGACCCAGTACTTC. This translates into CSVVRTGQETQYF. The chain carries TRBV29-1 and TRBJ2-5; TRBD1 aligns across 7 bases. CDR3 length: 13 residues. Looked up from germline, CDR1 is SQVTM and CDR2 is ANQGSEA. Germline trimming cut 4 bases from V and 1 base from J; bases unmatched to any gene: 3.

The chain links TRBV20-1 to TRBJ1-1; D unclear. The length of the CDR3 is 12 residues. The germline V gene encodes CDR1 DFQATT and CDR2 SNEGSKA (reference sequence). Trimming cost V 4 bases and J 3 bases, with 9 bases left between them. CDR3 DNA sequence: TGCAGTGCTACAGGAATCGACACTGAAGCTTTCTTT. Its protein product is CSATGIDTEAFF.

Only a few counts were recorded for this clonotype. The rearrangement links TRBV5-1 to TRBJ2-1, with no clear D. V was trimmed by 5 bases and J by 7 bases, leaving 16 bases between them. The CDR3 is 14 residues long. Germline V gene data show CDR1 as SGHRS and CDR2 as YFSETQ. CDR3 residues: CASSLFRVENEQFF. The CDR3 DNA reads TGCGCCAGCAGTTTATTTCGCGTGGAAAATGAGCAGTTCTTC.

This clonotype was recorded once. The chain uses TRBV24-1 and TRBJ2-1; D remains ambiguous. V was clipped by 0 bases and J by 8 bases, with 10 bases between them. CDR3 length: 14 residues. The V gene's germline CDR1 is KGHDR and CDR2 SFDVKD. The CDR3, as DNA: TGTGCCACCAGTGATTTGCAAGGGATCCATGAGCAGTTCTTC. This translates into CATSDLQGIHEQFF.